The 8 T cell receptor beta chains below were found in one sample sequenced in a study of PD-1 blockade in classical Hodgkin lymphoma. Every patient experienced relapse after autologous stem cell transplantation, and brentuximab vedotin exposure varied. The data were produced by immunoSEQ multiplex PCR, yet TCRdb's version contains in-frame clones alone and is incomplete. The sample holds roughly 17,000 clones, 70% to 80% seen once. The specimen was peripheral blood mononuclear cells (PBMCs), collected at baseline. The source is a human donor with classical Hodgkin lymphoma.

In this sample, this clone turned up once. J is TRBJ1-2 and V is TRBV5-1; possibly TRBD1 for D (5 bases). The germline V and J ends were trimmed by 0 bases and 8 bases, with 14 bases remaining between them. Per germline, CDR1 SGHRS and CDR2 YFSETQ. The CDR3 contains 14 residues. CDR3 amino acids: CASSLEGRAGGYTF. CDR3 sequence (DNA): TGCGCCAGCAGCTTGGAGGGCAGGGCTGGGGGCTACACCTTC. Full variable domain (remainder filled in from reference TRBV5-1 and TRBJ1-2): KAGVTQTPRYLIKTRGQQVTLSCSPISGHRSVSWYQQTPGQGLQFLFEYFSETQRNKGNFPGRFSGRQFSNSRSEMNVSTLELGDSALYLCASSLEGRAGGYTFGSGTRLTVV.

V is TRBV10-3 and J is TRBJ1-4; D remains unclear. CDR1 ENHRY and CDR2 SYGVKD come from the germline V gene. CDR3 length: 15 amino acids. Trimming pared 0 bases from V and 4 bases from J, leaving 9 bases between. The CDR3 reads CAISESGGLNEKLFF. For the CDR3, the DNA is TGTGCCATCAGTGAGTCTGGCGGCCTTAATGAAAAACTGTTTTTT.

CDR3 bases: TGTGCCAGCAGGGGATTTGATGGGGACTTGGGTAGCACAGATACGCAGTATTTT. Translating it yields CASRGFDGDLGSTDTQYF. The chain joins TRBV11-2 to TRBJ2-3, with D possibly matching TRBD2 (6 bases). The CDR3 has 18 amino acids. The V end was cut by 6 bases, the J end by 0 bases, with 22 bases between. The germline V gene has CDR1 SGHAT and CDR2 FQNNGV.

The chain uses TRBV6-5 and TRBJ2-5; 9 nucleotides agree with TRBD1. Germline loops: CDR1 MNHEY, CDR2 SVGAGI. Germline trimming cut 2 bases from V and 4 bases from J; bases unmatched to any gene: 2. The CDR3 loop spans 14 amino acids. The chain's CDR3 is CASSYATGGETQYF. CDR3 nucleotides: TGTGCCAGCAGTTACGCGACAGGGGGAGAGACCCAGTACTTC.

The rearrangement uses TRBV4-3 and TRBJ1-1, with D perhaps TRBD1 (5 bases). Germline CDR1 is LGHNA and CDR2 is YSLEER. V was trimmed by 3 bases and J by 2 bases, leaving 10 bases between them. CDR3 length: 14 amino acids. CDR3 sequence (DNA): TGCGCCAGCAGCCAGAGAGGGGTTAACACTGAAGCTTTCTTT. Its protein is CASSQRGVNTEAFF.

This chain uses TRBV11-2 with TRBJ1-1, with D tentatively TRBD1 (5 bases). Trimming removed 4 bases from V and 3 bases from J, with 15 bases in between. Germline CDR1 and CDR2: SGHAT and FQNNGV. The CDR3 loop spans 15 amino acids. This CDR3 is CASSSGLYGHTEAFF. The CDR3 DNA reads TGTGCCAGCAGCTCGGGGCTTTACGGGCACACTGAAGCTTTCTTT. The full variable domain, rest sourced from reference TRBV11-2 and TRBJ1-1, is EAGVAQSPRYKIIEKRQSVAFWCNPISGHATLYWYQQILGQGPKLLIQFQNNGVVDDSQLPKDRFSAERLKGVDSTLKIQPAKLEDSAVYLCASSSGLYGHTEAFFGQGTRLTVV.

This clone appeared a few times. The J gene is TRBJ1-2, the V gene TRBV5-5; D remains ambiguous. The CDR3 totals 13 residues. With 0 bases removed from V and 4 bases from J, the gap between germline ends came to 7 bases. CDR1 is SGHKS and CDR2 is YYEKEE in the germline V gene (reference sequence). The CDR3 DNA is TGTGCCAGCAGCTTGGTTGTTCTCTATGGCTACACCTTC. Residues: CASSLVVLYGYTF.

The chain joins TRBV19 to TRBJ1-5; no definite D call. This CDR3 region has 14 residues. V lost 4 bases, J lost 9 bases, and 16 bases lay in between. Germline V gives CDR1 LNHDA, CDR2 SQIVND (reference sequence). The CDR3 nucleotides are TGTGCCAGTAGTACTAGGACCGTACAGTGGCCCCAGCATTTT. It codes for CASSTRTVQWPQHF.